A selection of T cell receptor beta chains follows, all from one sample in a study of Graves' ophthalmopathy and Graves' hyperthyroidism. In TCRdb, the multiplex PCR reads were re-called with MiXCR into one record per CDR3 protein. This sample has about 370,000 distinct CDR3 sequences, with about 16% found just once. Sequences were obtained from peripheral blood. The receptors come from a woman aged 18-29 years with Graves' ophthalmopathy. Each CDR3 is given with its conserved first and last residue. A D gene is named only where the DNA matches it firmly. Size values are once, few and many counts, or a class for expanded clones, and some rows have none.

d_gene: .
v_gene: TRBV6-6
abundance: many
j_gene: TRBJ2-5
CDR3nt: TGTGCCAGCAGTTACTCTGGGACCCAGTACTTC
CDR3aa: CASSYSGTQYF

d_gene: TRBD1
v_gene: TRBV28
abundance: .
j_gene: TRBJ2-7
CDR3nt: TGTGCCAGCAATCACAGGGGGGTCTACGAGCAGTACTTC
CDR3aa: CASNHRGVYEQYF

d_gene: TRBD2
v_gene: TRBV13
abundance: many
j_gene: TRBJ2-5
CDR3nt: TGTGCCAGCAGCTTCTCAGCGGGAGTAGAGACCCAGTACTTC
CDR3aa: CASSFSAGVETQYF

d_gene: TRBD1
v_gene: TRBV11-2
abundance: few
j_gene: TRBJ1-2
CDR3nt: TGTGCCAGCAGCCTCGGATGGGGACAGGTTAACTATGGCTACACCTTC
CDR3aa: CASSLGWGQVNYGYTF

d_gene: TRBD2
v_gene: TRBV3-1
abundance: many
j_gene: TRBJ2-7
CDR3nt: TGTGCCAGCAGCCATGCTCTAGCGGGAGTGGAGCAGTACTTC
CDR3aa: CASSHALAGVEQYF

d_gene: .
v_gene: TRBV28
abundance: many
j_gene: TRBJ1-5
CDR3nt: TGTGCCAGCAGAGGCAGCGCGATTGGTCAGCCCCAGCATTTT
CDR3aa: CASRGSAIGQPQHF

d_gene: TRBD1
v_gene: TRBV6-2/TRBV6-3
abundance: .
j_gene: TRBJ2-2
CDR3nt: TGTGCCAGCAGCCGGGACAGGGGGGGTATTGGCAACACCGGGGAGCTGTTTTTT
CDR3aa: CASSRDRGGIGNTGELFF

d_gene: .
v_gene: TRBV6-2/TRBV6-3
abundance: many
j_gene: TRBJ2-4
CDR3nt: TGTGCCAGCAGTGTAACGGTGGATCGGTTCTTC
CDR3aa: CASSVTVDRFF

d_gene: .
v_gene: TRBV4-2
abundance: many
j_gene: TRBJ1-6
CDR3nt: TGTGCCAGCAGCCAAGAAAGCGCGAGCTCCTATAATTCACCCCTCCACTTT
CDR3aa: CASSQESASSYNSPLHF

d_gene: TRBD2
v_gene: TRBV29-1
abundance: many
j_gene: TRBJ2-7
CDR3nt: TGCAGCGTTGATCGGGGGACTAGTTCTCCCGAGCAGTACTTC
CDR3aa: CSVDRGTSSPEQYF

d_gene: TRBD1
v_gene: TRBV12-3/TRBV12-4
abundance: .
j_gene: TRBJ1-5
CDR3nt: TGTGCCAGCAGAGTACCGGGACAGATTTCGCCCCAGCATTTT
CDR3aa: CASRVPGQISPQHF

d_gene: .
v_gene: TRBV6-1
abundance: many
j_gene: TRBJ1-5
CDR3nt: TGTGCCATCAGTGAAGCACATTATAGCAATCAGCCCCAGCATTTT
CDR3aa: CAISEAHYSNQPQHF

d_gene: .
v_gene: TRBV12-3/TRBV12-4
abundance: many
j_gene: TRBJ1-1
CDR3nt: TGTGCCAGCAGTTTCCGGGCAGGGAACACTGAAGCTTTCTTT
CDR3aa: CASSFRAGNTEAFF

d_gene: .
v_gene: TRBV6-1
abundance: many
j_gene: TRBJ2-4
CDR3nt: TGTGCCAGCGGGTTAGGTGGGGGGCTAGCCAAAAACATTCAGTACTTC
CDR3aa: CASGLGGGLAKNIQYF

d_gene: .
v_gene: TRBV12-5
abundance: many
j_gene: TRBJ1-1
CDR3nt: TGTGCTAGTGGTTTGGTAATGGGGCAGGGTCGGACTGAAGCTTTCTTT
CDR3aa: CASGLVMGQGRTEAFF

d_gene: .
v_gene: TRBV4-3
abundance: many
j_gene: TRBJ1-1
CDR3nt: TGCGCCAGCAGCCAGAACCCCACGATCTACACTGAAGCTTTCTTT
CDR3aa: CASSQNPTIYTEAFF

d_gene: .
v_gene: TRBV4-3
abundance: .
j_gene: TRBJ2-1
CDR3nt: TGCGCCAGCAGCCAAGAATCTCGACAATGGTACAATGAGCAGTTCTTC
CDR3aa: CASSQESRQWYNEQFF

d_gene: .
v_gene: TRBV7-9
abundance: .
j_gene: TRBJ2-2
CDR3nt: TGTGCCAGCAGCAAGAGTAGGGAGGTATCCGGGGAGCTGTTTTTT
CDR3aa: CASSKSREVSGELFF

d_gene: .
v_gene: TRBV29-1
abundance: once
j_gene: TRBJ2-7
CDR3nt: TGCAGCGTTGAAGGGGGGCCATACGAGCAGTACTTC
CDR3aa: CSVEGGPYEQYF

d_gene: .
v_gene: TRBV7-8
abundance: .
j_gene: TRBJ1-1
CDR3nt: TGTGCCAGCAGCCGAAACAGAGACACTGAAGCTTTCTTT
CDR3aa: CASSRNRDTEAFF

d_gene: .
v_gene: TRBV4-1
abundance: many
j_gene: TRBJ1-1
CDR3nt: TGCGCCAGCAGCCAACGGATGGGGCCAATGAACACTGAAGCTTTCTTT
CDR3aa: CASSQRMGPMNTEAFF

d_gene: .
v_gene: TRBV6-1
abundance: many
j_gene: TRBJ1-6
CDR3nt: TGTGCCAGCAGAGGGGACTCCCTTAATTCACCCCTCCACTTT
CDR3aa: CASRGDSLNSPLHF

d_gene: .
v_gene: TRBV11-2
abundance: many
j_gene: TRBJ2-7
CDR3nt: TGTGCCAGCAGCAGCGGACGGGGAACCTACGAGCAGTACTTC
CDR3aa: CASSSGRGTYEQYF

d_gene: TRBD2
v_gene: TRBV15
abundance: .
j_gene: TRBJ2-7
CDR3nt: TGTGCCACCAGCAGAGTACTAGCGGGAGTCGGGCAGTACTTC
CDR3aa: CATSRVLAGVGQYF

d_gene: .
v_gene: TRBV20-1
abundance: many
j_gene: TRBJ1-1
CDR3nt: TGCAGTGCAAGAGAGGGGAGAGCTTTCTTT
CDR3aa: CSAREGRAFF

d_gene: .
v_gene: TRBV30
abundance: .
j_gene: TRBJ1-2
CDR3nt: TGTGCCTGGAGTGACCAGAACAACCTCTATGGCTACACCTTC
CDR3aa: CAWSDQNNLYGYTF

d_gene: TRBD2
v_gene: TRBV28
abundance: many
j_gene: TRBJ2-7
CDR3nt: TGTGCCAGCAGTTTCGGCGGGAGGAACGAGCAGTACTTC
CDR3aa: CASSFGGRNEQYF

d_gene: TRBD1
v_gene: TRBV14
abundance: .
j_gene: TRBJ2-2
CDR3nt: TGTGCCAGCAGCCTCTCGTGGGGGGGCACATGGACAGGGGGGGATCGCACCGGGGAGCTGTTTTTT
CDR3aa: CASSLSWGGTWTGGDRTGELFF